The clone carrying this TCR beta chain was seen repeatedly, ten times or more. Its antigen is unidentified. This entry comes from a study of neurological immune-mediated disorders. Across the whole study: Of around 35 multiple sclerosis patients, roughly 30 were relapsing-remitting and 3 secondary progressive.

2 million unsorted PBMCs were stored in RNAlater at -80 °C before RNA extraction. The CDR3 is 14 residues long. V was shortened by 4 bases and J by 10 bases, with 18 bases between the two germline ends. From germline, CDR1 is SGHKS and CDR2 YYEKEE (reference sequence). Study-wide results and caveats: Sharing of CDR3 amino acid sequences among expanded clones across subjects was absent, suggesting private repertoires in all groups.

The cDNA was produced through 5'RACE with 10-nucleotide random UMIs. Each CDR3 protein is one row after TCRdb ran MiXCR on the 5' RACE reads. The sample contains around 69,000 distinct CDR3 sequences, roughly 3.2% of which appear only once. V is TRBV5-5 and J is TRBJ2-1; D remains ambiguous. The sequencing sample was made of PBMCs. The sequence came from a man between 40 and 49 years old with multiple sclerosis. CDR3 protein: CASSPGFSLTEQFF. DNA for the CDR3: TGTGCCAGCAGCCCCGGTTTTAGCCTAACAGAGCAGTTCTTC.